This T cell receptor (beta chain) was recorded in a study of blood T cell repertoires in COVID-19. For the study at large: Collection of acute and convalescent COVID-19 samples took place in the United States, Italy and Spain.

The protocol was immunoSEQ multiplex PCR, while the TCRdb copy is restricted to in-frame clones and leaves out a portion. The data contain fewer than 200,000 clones, 80% to 95% of them singletons. Trimming stripped 6 bases from V and 2 bases from J, with 14 bases between. The length of the CDR3 is 15 residues. Germline CDR1 KGHDR, CDR2 SFDVKD. The sample was peripheral blood. This TCR was recovered from a man aged 25 to 45 with COVID-19, enrolled during active disease. The chain carries TRBV24-1 and TRBJ2-3, with D perhaps matching TRBD1 (5 bases). CDR3 sequence (DNA): TGTGCCACCAGTCCCAGGGAATTTAACACAGATACGCAGTATTTT. Translation gives CATSPREFNTDTQYF.